These 25 T cell receptor beta chains were all obtained from the same sample, sequenced in a study of OX40 agonist ivuxolimab in advanced cancers. The library was generated by the immunoSEQ multiplex PCR assay. TCRdb re-hosts the immuneACCESS table, in-frame sequences only. Its copies lack some clones; in the studies checked, an unresolved V gene accounts for under half of them, and the cause for the rest is not known. Present in this sample are nearly 110,000 clones, 85% to 95% of which were seen just once. The ten largest clones add up to about 1.2% of the sample. Sequencing was performed on CD4+ or CD8+ T cells sorted from blood, taken in a trial of the OX40 agonist ivuxolimab. The source of these receptors is an adult with an advanced solid tumor such as melanoma, head and neck, liver or kidney cancer.

In regard to this clone: Relative to the germline gene, one junction end is altered; a read error may explain this. Other DNA sequences from this sample encode an identical CDR3 as well. The DNA of the CDR3 is TGCGCCAGCAGCTTTGACCCTCTTGGGAATAGCAATCAGCCTCAGCATTTT. Its translation is CASSFDPLGNSNQPQHF. The chain carries TRBV5-1 and TRBJ1-5; D remains unclear. Germline CDR1 SGHRS, CDR2 YFSETQ. This CDR3 contains 17 residues.

V gene TRBV5-5 combines with J gene TRBJ1-5, with D tentatively TRBD1 (5 bases). This CDR3 is 16 amino acids long. CDR1 is SGHKS, CDR2 YYEKEE, per germline (reference sequence). The ends were cut back, 2 bases at V and 4 bases at J, with 16 bases in the middle. The CDR3 DNA follows: TGTGCCAGCAGCTTATTGTCCGGGGGAATTAATCAGCCCCAGCATTTT. Its translation: CASSLLSGGINQPQHF.

The V and J genes are TRBV20-1 and TRBJ2-1, with D perhaps TRBD1 (6 bases). V was clipped by 4 bases and J by 8 bases, with 9 bases between them. Germline CDR1 and CDR2: DFQATT and SNEGSKA (reference sequence). This CDR3 spans 11 amino acids. The CDR3 reads CSANRAYEQFF. The DNA for the CDR3 is TGCAGTGCTAACAGGGCCTATGAGCAGTTCTTC.

This rearrangement joins TRBV9 to TRBJ1-2; 7 bases map to TRBD1. J lost 3 bases, V lost 3 bases, and 5 bases had no gene match. This CDR3 spans 14 amino acids. Germline V gene sequence: CDR1 SGDLS, CDR2 YYNGEE. CDR3 protein: CASSADGTDYGYTF. The DNA for the CDR3 is TGTGCCAGCAGCGCCGACGGGACAGACTATGGCTACACCTTC.

This clone was observed once. The genes are TRBV7-2 and TRBJ2-3, with D maybe TRBD2 (7 bases). The CDR3 extends over 14 amino acids. Trimming left V 5 bases short and J 3 bases short, with 12 bases between. Looked up from germline, CDR1 is SGHTA and CDR2 is FQGNSA. Here the CDR3 DNA reads TGTGCCAGCAGCCAAGGGGGGGCGACAGATACGCAGTATTTT. Its translation: CASSQGGATDTQYF.

This clone occurred once. The chain combines TRBV9 with TRBJ2-2, with 13 bases that match TRBD2. The CDR3 totals 18 residues. V dropped 2 bases and J dropped 5; count of bases not matched to a gene: 9. Germline V lookup: CDR1 SGDLS, CDR2 YYNGEE. CDR3 region: CASSVEVPGLAGTGELFF. CDR3 in DNA: TGTGCCAGCAGCGTCGAAGTCCCGGGACTAGCGGGGACCGGGGAGCTGTTTTTT.

V is TRBV28 and J is TRBJ1-5, with TRBD1 matching 11 bases. This CDR3 region has 16 residues. CDR1 is MDHEN and CDR2 is SYDVKM in the germline V gene. J was trimmed by 2 bases and V by 5 bases; bases with no gene match: 5. The CDR3 loop is CASSPRTGGGNQPQHF. As DNA, the CDR3 is TGTGCCAGCAGTCCAAGGACAGGGGGCGGCAATCAGCCCCAGCATTTT.

The chain joins TRBV7-8 to TRBJ1-3, with D uncertain. The CDR3 has 18 residues. Trimming removed 1 base at V and 0 bases at J, with 16 bases between. CDR1 and CDR2 (germline): SGHVS, FQNEAQ. The DNA for the CDR3 is TGTGCCAGCAGCTTAGAGAAAAGGGCACCTCTCTCTGGAAACACCATATATTTT. This encodes CASSLEKRAPLSGNTIYF. Together with reference TRBV7-8 and TRBJ1-3, the CDR3 gives the full variable domain: GAGVSQSPRYKVAKRGQDVALRCDPISGHVSLFWYQQALGQGPEFLTYFQNEAQLDKSGLPSDRFFAERPEGSVSTLKIQRTQQEDSAVYLCASSLEKRAPLSGNTIYFGEGSWLTVV.

The rearrangement uses TRBV9 and TRBJ2-7, with a weak D call TRBD1 (6 bases). Germline V gene data show CDR1 as SGDLS and CDR2 as YYNGEE. Deletions cut 3 bases from V and 7 bases from J, with 14 bases between. This CDR3 comprises 13 residues. Here the CDR3 reads CASSATGNGEQYF. CDR3 sequence (DNA): TGTGCCAGCAGCGCAACAGGGAATGGAGAGCAGTACTTC. Full variable domain (missing parts from reference TRBV9 and TRBJ2-7): DSGVTQTPKHLITATGQRVTLRCSPRSGDLSVYWYQQSLDQGLQFLIQYYNGEERAKGNILERFSAQQFPDLHSELNLSSLELGDSALYFCASSATGNGEQYFGPGTRLTVT.

The J gene is TRBJ1-2, the V gene TRBV18; tentatively, D is TRBD1 (6 bases). This CDR3 has 15 residues. V lost 3 bases to trimming and J lost 4 bases, with 15 bases between them. The V gene's germline CDR1 is KGHSH and CDR2 LQKENI. The DNA of the CDR3 is TGTGCCAGCTCACCCCGCGGGGGGGGCGGCTATGGCTACACCTTC. Protein sequence: CASSPRGGGGYGYTF.

The chain's CDR3 is CASSRYGGTEAFF. The CDR3 DNA follows: TGTGCCAGCAGCCGGTACGGCGGCACTGAAGCTTTCTTT. The chain has TRBV11-3 and TRBJ1-1, with unresolved D. V lost 5 bases to trimming and J lost 4 bases, with 11 bases between them. CDR1 and CDR2 from the germline V gene are SGHNT and YENEEA. This CDR3 contains 13 residues. Full variable domain (rest looked up from reference TRBV11-3 and TRBJ1-1): EAGVVQSPRYKIIEKKQPVAFWCNPISGHNTLYWYLQNLGQGPELLIRYENEEAVDDSQLPKDRFSAERLKGVDSTLKIQPAELGDSAVYLCASSRYGGTEAFFGQGTRLTVV.

In this sample, this clone turned up once. The chain couples TRBV5-8 to TRBJ1-5; D ambiguous. V lost 0 bases to trimming and J lost 4 bases, with 14 bases between them. This CDR3 is 16 amino acids long. Germline V CDR1 and CDR2: SGHTS, YDEGEE. In DNA, the CDR3 is TGTGCCAGCAGCTTGGCCCGGGTTGATTGGAATCAGCCCCAGCATTTT. Its protein product is CASSLARVDWNQPQHF. The variable domain in full, with the rest retrieved from reference TRBV5-8 and TRBJ1-5, is EAGVTQSPTHLIKTRGQQATLRCSPISGHTSVYWYQQALGLGLQFLLWYDEGEERNRGNFPPRFSGRQFPNYSSELNVNALELEDSALYLCASSLARVDWNQPQHFGDGTRLSIL.

The chain links TRBV4-2 to TRBJ2-3; 11 positions agree with TRBD2. V lost 1 base and J lost 0; bases outside the gene matches: 6. The CDR3 totals 18 residues. CDR1 is LGHNA, CDR2 YNFKEQ, per germline. Here the CDR3 reads CASSQGGLAERSTDTQYF. The DNA for the CDR3 is TGTGCCAGCAGCCAAGGGGGACTAGCGGAACGGAGCACAGATACGCAGTATTTT.

The V call is TRBV29-1, the J call TRBJ1-2; the match to TRBD1 covers 9 bases. V was clipped by 1 base and J by 6 bases; unmatched bases: 0. This CDR3 spans 12 amino acids. Looked up from germline, CDR1 is SQVTM and CDR2 is ANQGSEA. The CDR3 is CSVEGDRDGYTF. The CDR3 nucleotides are TGCAGCGTTGAAGGGGACAGGGATGGCTACACCTTC.

This rearrangement joins TRBV18 to TRBJ1-3, with D perhaps matching TRBD1 (5 bases). The CDR3 is 16 amino acids. Deletions cut 3 bases from V and 0 bases from J, with 12 bases between. Looked up from germline, CDR1 is KGHSH and CDR2 is LQKENI. This CDR3 is CASSPPWGSSGNTIYF. For the CDR3, the DNA is TGTGCCAGCTCACCCCCGTGGGGGAGCTCTGGAAACACCATATATTTT.

This sequence joins TRBV13 and TRBJ2-2; D may be TRBD1 or TRBD2 (5 bases each). The V end was cut by 0 bases, the J end by 2 bases, with 7 bases between. The germline V gene has CDR1 PRHDT and CDR2 FYEKMQ (reference sequence). CDR3 size: 15 residues. The CDR3 reads CASSLGGTNTGELFF. The DNA of the CDR3 is TGTGCCAGCAGCTTAGGTGGGACCAACACCGGGGAGCTGTTTTTT.

V and J are TRBV27 and TRBJ1-6, with no clear D. CDR1 and CDR2 from the germline V gene are MNHEY and SMNVEV (reference sequence). Trimming left V 5 bases short and J 0 bases short, with 14 bases between. The CDR3 is 17 amino acids. Written as DNA, the CDR3 is TGTGCCAGCAGTACCTCTTCGGGGAGCTCCTATAATTCACCCCTCCACTTT. Protein: CASSTSSGSSYNSPLHF.

This clone was counted once. The rearrangement links TRBV15 to TRBJ1-2; D possibly corresponds to TRBD1 (6 bases). Germline lookup yields CDR1 LNHNV and CDR2 YYDKDF (reference sequence). V dropped 0 bases and J dropped 4 bases, with 21 bases sitting between them. There are 18 residues in the CDR3. CDR3 nucleotide sequence: TGTGCCACCAGCAGAGACAGGCGGGACACCTCATTTTTCTATGGCTACACCTTC. This codes for CATSRDRRDTSFFYGYTF.

The V call is TRBV6-6, the J call TRBJ2-5; no definite D call. From germline, CDR1 is MNHNY and CDR2 SVGAGI (reference sequence). The V gene lost 2 bases and the J gene lost 2 bases, with 15 bases spanning the gap. The CDR3 has 16 amino acids. In DNA, the CDR3 is TGTGCCAGCAGTTACCTCCGGGCTTTCGTTCAAGAGACCCAGTACTTC. This translates into CASSYLRAFVQETQYF.

This clone was found a few times. The chain uses TRBV6-5 and TRBJ2-7, with unresolved D. In germline, CDR1 is MNHEY, CDR2 SVGAGI. V was clipped by 0 bases and J by 3 bases, with 15 bases between them. This CDR3 comprises 16 residues. The CDR3 spells CASSYSAGRGNYEQYF. The CDR3 coding sequence is TGTGCCAGCAGTTACTCGGCAGGCAGAGGAAACTACGAGCAGTACTTC.

The rearrangement joins TRBV2 to TRBJ1-1; possible D gene TRBD1, 5 bases. The germline V and J ends were trimmed by 2 bases and 4 bases, with 14 bases remaining between them. The CDR3 loop spans 15 amino acids. Per the germline V gene, CDR1 is SNHLY and CDR2 is FYNNEI. The CDR3 reads CASSERGRRGTEAFF. DNA for the CDR3: TGTGCCAGCAGTGAAAGGGGTAGGAGGGGCACTGAAGCTTTCTTT. The full variable domain, with the rest looked up from reference TRBV2 and TRBJ1-1, is EPEVTQTPSHQVTQMGQEVILRCVPISNHLYFYWYRQILGQKVEFLVSFYNNEISEKSEIFDDQFSVERPDGSNFTLKIRSTKLEDSAMYFCASSERGRRGTEAFFGQGTRLTVV.

J is TRBJ2-3 and V is TRBV28; TRBD2 matches 9 bases. Trimming cost V 2 bases and J 0 bases; bases outside gene matches: 6. The CDR3 loop spans 17 amino acids. Looked up from germline, CDR1 is MDHEN and CDR2 is SYDVKM. CDR3 protein: CASSLLAGRPSTDTQYF. CDR3 in DNA: TGTGCCAGCAGTTTACTAGCGGGAAGACCTAGCACAGATACGCAGTATTTT. The full variable domain, with the rest looked up from reference TRBV28 and TRBJ2-3, is DVKVTQSSRYLVKRTGEKVFLECVQDMDHENMFWYRQDPGLGLRLIYFSYDVKMKEKGDIPEGYSVSREKKERFSLILESASTNQTSMYLCASSLLAGRPSTDTQYFGPGTRLTVL.

V usage is TRBV4-2 and J usage is TRBJ2-1, with a weak D call TRBD2 (5 bases). V was pared by 1 base and J by 9 bases, with 10 bases between. CDR3 length equals 13 residues. Germline V lookup: CDR1 LGHNA, CDR2 YNFKEQ. The CDR3 protein is CASSQVLEGEQFF. The CDR3 nucleotides are TGTGCCAGCAGCCAAGTCCTCGAGGGTGAGCAGTTCTTC.

This chain links TRBV5-4 with TRBJ2-4, with D possibly TRBD2 on 5 matching bases. The V gene lost 1 base and the J gene lost 1 base, with 9 bases spanning the gap. Germline V CDR1 and CDR2: SGHNT, YYREEE (reference sequence). CDR3 size: 15 residues. DNA of the CDR3: TGTGCCAGCAGCTTGCGGGGAGAGGCCAAAAACATTCAGTACTTC. Its translation is CASSLRGEAKNIQYF.

The table lists this clone with a count of one. The V call is TRBV5-1, the J call TRBJ1-3; TRBD1 might be the D (5 bases). Trimming shortened V by 0 bases and J by 3 bases, and 10 bases separated the two germline ends. CDR3 length: 15 residues. The germline CDR1 and CDR2 sequences are SGHRS and YFSETQ. This CDR3 reads CASSLVGTGGNTIYF. CDR3 nucleotide sequence: TGCGCCAGCAGCTTGGTAGGGACTGGTGGAAACACCATATATTTT.